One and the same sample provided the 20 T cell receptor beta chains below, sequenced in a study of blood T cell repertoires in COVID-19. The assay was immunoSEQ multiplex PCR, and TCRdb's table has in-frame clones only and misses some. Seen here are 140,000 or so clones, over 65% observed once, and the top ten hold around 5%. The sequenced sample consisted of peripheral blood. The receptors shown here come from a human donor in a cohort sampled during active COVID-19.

The CDR3 bases are TGTGCCAGCAGTTTAAGCAGCCAGGGGAGGGGTACGCAGTATTTT. It specifies CASSLSSQGRGTQYF. The gene calls are TRBV27 and TRBJ2-3; possibly TRBD2 for D (7 bases). This CDR3 comprises 15 residues. V was clipped by 2 bases and J by 8 bases, with 17 bases between them. Germline V gives CDR1 MNHEY, CDR2 SMNVEV (reference sequence).

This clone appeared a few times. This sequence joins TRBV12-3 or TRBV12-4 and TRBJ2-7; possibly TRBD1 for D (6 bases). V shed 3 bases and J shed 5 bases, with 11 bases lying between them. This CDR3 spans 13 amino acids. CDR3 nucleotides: TGTGCCAGCAGTTTGAGGACAGCGGACGAGCAGTACTTC. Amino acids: CASSLRTADEQYF.

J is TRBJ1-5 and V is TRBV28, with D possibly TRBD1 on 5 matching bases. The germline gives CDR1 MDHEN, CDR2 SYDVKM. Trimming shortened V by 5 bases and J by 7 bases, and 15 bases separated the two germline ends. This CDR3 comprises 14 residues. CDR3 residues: CASSPRAGRQPQHF. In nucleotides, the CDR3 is TGTGCCAGCAGTCCCCGGGCAGGGCGGCAGCCCCAGCATTTT.

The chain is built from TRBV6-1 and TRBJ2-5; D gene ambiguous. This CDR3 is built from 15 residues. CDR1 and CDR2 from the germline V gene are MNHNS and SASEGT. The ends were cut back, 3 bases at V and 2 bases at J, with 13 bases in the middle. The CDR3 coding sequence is TGTGCCAGCAGTGATTCTGGAGTGCCACAAGAGACCCAGTACTTC. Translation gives CASSDSGVPQETQYF.

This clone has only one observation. The CDR3 here is CASSQGTGESGYTF. CDR3 DNA: TGTGCCAGCAGCCAAGGGACAGGGGAGTCGGGCTACACCTTC. This chain uses TRBV3-1 (or the pseudogene TRBV3-2) with TRBJ1-2; 9 positions agree with TRBD1. CDR1 is LGHDT, CDR2 YNNKEL, per germline (reference sequence). This CDR3 is built from 14 residues. After removal of 1 base from V and 8 bases from J, the junction contained 5 bases not matched to a gene.

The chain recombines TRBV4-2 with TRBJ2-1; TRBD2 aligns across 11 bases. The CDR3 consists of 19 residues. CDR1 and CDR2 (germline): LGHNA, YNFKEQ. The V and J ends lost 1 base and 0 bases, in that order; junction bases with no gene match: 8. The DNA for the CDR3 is TGTGCCAGCAGCCAAGTCGCTAGCGGGGGGCTCAGCTCCTACAATGAGCAGTTCTTC. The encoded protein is CASSQVASGGLSSYNEQFF.

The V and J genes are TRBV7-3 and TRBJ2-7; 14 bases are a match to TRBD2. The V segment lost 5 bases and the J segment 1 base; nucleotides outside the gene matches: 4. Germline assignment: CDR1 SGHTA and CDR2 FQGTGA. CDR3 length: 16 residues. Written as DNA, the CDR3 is TGTGCCAGCAGCCATGGACTAGCGGGAGGATCCTACGAGCAGTACGTC. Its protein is CASSHGLAGGSYEQYV.

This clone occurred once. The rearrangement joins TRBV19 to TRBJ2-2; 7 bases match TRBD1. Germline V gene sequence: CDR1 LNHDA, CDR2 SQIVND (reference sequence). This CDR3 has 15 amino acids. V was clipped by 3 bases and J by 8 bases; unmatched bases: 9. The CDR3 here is CASSILTGASGELFF. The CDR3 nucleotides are TGTGCCAGTAGTATCCTAACAGGGGCTTCGGGGGAGCTGTTTTTT.

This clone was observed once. In DNA, the CDR3 is TGTGCCAGCAGTTTAGAGGGACAGGGGGCGGGGACTGAAGCTTTCTTT. This codes for CASSLEGQGAGTEAFF. The chain uses TRBV27 and TRBJ1-1, with 12 bases matching TRBD1. V lost 2 bases, J lost 5 bases, and 6 bases stayed unmatched. Germline V lookup: CDR1 MNHEY, CDR2 SMNVEV (reference sequence). The CDR3 runs to 16 residues.

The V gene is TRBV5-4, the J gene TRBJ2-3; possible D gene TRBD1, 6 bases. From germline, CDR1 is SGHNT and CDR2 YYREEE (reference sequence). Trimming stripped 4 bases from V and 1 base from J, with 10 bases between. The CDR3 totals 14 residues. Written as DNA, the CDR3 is TGTGCCAGCAGCGACCGACAGGGCACAGATACGCAGTATTTT. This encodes CASSDRQGTDTQYF. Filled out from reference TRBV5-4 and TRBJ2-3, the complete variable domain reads ETGVTQSPTHLIKTRGQQVTLRCSSQSGHNTVSWYQQALGQGPQFIFQYYREEENGRGNFPPRFSGLQFPNYSSELNVNALELDDSALYLCASSDRQGTDTQYFGPGTRLTVL.

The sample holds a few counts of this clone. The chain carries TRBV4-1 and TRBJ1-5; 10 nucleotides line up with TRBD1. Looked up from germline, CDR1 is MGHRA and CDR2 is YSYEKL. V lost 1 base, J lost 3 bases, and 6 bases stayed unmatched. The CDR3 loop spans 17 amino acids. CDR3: CASSQGQGARVNQPQHF. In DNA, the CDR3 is TGCGCCAGCAGCCAAGGACAGGGGGCGCGAGTCAATCAGCCCCAGCATTTT.

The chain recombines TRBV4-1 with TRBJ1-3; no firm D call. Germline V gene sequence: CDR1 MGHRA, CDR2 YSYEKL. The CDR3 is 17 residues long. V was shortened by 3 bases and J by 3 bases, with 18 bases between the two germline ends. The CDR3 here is CASSHPFIGGSGNTIYF. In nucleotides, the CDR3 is TGCGCCAGCAGCCACCCCTTTATTGGTGGGAGTGGAAACACCATATATTTT.

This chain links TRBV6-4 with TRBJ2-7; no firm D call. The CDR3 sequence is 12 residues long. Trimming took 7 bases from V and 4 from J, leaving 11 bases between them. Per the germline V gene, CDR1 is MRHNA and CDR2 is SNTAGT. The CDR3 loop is CASIRDKYEQYF. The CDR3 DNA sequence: TGTGCCAGCATCCGAGACAAATACGAGCAGTACTTC.

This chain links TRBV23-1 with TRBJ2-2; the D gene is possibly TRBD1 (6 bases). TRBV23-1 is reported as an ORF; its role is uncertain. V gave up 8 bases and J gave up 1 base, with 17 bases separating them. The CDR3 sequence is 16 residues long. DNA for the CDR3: TGCGCCAGCCCCCCAACCAGGACAGTGAACACCGGGGAGCTGTTTTTT. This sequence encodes CASPPTRTVNTGELFF.

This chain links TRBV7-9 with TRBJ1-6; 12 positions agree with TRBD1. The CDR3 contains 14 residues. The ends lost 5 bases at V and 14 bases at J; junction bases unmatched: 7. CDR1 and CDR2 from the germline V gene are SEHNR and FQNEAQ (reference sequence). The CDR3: CASSRDRGPHTLHF. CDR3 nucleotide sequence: TGTGCCAGCAGCAGGGACAGGGGGCCCCACACCCTCCACTTT.

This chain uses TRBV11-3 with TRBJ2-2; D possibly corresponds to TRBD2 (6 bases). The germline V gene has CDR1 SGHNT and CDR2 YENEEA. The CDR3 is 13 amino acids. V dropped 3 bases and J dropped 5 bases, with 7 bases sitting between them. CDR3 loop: CASSFAGTGELFF. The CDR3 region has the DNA TGTGCCAGCAGCTTTGCGGGGACCGGGGAGCTGTTTTTT.

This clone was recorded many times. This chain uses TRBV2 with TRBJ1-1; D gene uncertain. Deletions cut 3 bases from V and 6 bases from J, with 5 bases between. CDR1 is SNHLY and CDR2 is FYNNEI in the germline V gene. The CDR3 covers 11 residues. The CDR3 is CASSDLPEAFF. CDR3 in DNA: TGTGCCAGCAGTGATCTCCCTGAAGCTTTCTTT.

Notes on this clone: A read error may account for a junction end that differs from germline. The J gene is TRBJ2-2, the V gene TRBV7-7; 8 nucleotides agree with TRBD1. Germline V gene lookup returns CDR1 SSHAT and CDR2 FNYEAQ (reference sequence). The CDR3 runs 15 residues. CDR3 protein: CASSPQGADTGELFF. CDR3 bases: TGTGCTAGCAGCCCTCAGGGGGCGGACACCGGGGAGCTGTTTTTT.

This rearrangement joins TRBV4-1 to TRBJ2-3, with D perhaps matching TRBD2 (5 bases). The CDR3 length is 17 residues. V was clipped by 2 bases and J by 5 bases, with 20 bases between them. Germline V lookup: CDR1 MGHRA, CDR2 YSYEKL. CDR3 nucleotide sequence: TGCGCCAGCAGCCAAATCCACCCAATAGCGCCCAAAGATACGCAGTATTTT. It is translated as CASSQIHPIAPKDTQYF.

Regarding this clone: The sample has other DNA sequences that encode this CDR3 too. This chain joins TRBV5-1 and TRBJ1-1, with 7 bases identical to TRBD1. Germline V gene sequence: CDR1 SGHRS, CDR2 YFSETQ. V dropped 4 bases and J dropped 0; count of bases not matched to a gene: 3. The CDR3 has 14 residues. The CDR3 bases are TGCGCCAGCAGCCCTGACAGGGTGAACACTGAAGCTTTCTTT. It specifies CASSPDRVNTEAFF.